Listed below are T cell receptor beta chains from one sample, sequenced in a study of blood T cell repertoires in COVID-19. The table came from immunoSEQ multiplex PCR; TCRdb's copy has only in-frame clones and leaves some out. The profile shows roughly 280,000 clones, roughly 90% of them singletons. Sequenced input: peripheral blood. The receptors derive from a man aged 30 to 45 with active or convalescent COVID-19. Both conserved end residues are part of each CDR3. Each record gives: J gene, D gene, V gene, clone size, CDR3 length, CDR3 DNA, CDR3 protein. D genes are given only for firm matches. Clone size, where shown, is once, few, many, or a class for clones that have expanded.

>TRBJ2-1|TRBD2|TRBV27|-|15
TGTGCCAGCAGTTTAAGCTTAGCGGGGGACAATGAGCAGTTCTTC
CASSLSLAGDNEQFF
>TRBJ2-5|-|TRBV15|-|12
TGTGCCACCAGCAGAGATCGGGAGACCCAGTACTTC
CATSRDRETQYF
>TRBJ2-1|-|TRBV13|-|14
TGTGCCAGCAGCCTGGGTGGGCGCCTCAATGAGCAGTTCTTC
CASSLGGRLNEQFF
>TRBJ1-1|TRBD1|TRBV6-2/TRBV6-3|few|14
TGTGCCAGCAGTTACTCAACAGGGGCAACTGAAGCTTTCTTT
CASSYSTGATEAFF
>TRBJ2-5|TRBD2|TRBV18|-|15
TGTGCCAGCTCACCACCGGGACTAGCTGGAGAGACCCAGTACTTC
CASSPPGLAGETQYF
>TRBJ1-3|-|TRBV7-2|-|14
TGTGCCAGCAGCTTAGGAACAGGCGGGGACACCATATATTTT
CASSLGTGGDTIYF
>TRBJ2-7|TRBD1|TRBV5-1|-|17
TGCGCCAGCAGCCCCCCTTTAACGACAGGGCCGTCGGACGAGCAGTACTTC
CASSPPLTTGPSDEQYF
>TRBJ1-1|-|TRBV3-1/TRBV3-2|-|16
TGTGCCAGCAGCCCTCTATGGACAGCGGTGAACACTGAAGCTTTCTTT
CASSPLWTAVNTEAFF
>TRBJ1-4|TRBD1|TRBV19|-|13
TGTGCCAGTAGTTGGGACAGGAGGGAAAAACTGTTTTTT
CASSWDRREKLFF
>TRBJ2-7|TRBD2|TRBV11-3|-|13
TGTGCCAGCAGCCGGGACTACGCCTACGAGCAGTACTTC
CASSRDYAYEQYF
>TRBJ1-6|-|TRBV2|-|16
TGTGCCAGCAGTGAAGCTCAACAATCCTATAATTCACCCCTCCACTTT
CASSEAQQSYNSPLHF
>TRBJ1-1|TRBD1|TRBV6-2/TRBV6-3|-|15
TGTGCCAGCAGCCCCTGGACAGGGGGCTACACTGAAGCTTTCTTT
CASSPWTGGYTEAFF
>TRBJ2-7|-|TRBV4-1|once|13
TGCGCCAGCAGTCAACGGGGCTCCTACGAGCAGTACTTC
CASSQRGSYEQYF
>TRBJ2-7|-|TRBV11-2|-|14
TGTGCCAGCAGCTCCCAAGGGAGTGGCTACGAGCAGTACTTC
CASSSQGSGYEQYF
>TRBJ1-6|-|TRBV27|once|13
TGTGCCAGCAGTAGCCGGGGTAATTCACCCCTCCACTTT
CASSSRGNSPLHF
>TRBJ2-3|-|TRBV9|-|15
TGTGCCAGCAGCAGCCGAGGATCACCCACAGATACGCAGTATTTT
CASSSRGSPTDTQYF
>TRBJ1-1|-|TRBV15|-|18
TGTGCCACCAGCAGAGATCCCCCACCGGAGATCCTCGGCACTGAAGCTTTCTTT
CATSRDPPPEILGTEAFF
>TRBJ2-7|-|TRBV5-1|-|16
TGCGCCAGCAGCCAACCGACCGGGACTGAATCTCTCGAGCAGTACTTC
CASSQPTGTESLEQYF
>TRBJ2-7|TRBD1|TRBV2|-|15
TGTGCCAGCGCAAAAAGACAGGGCCACGCCTACGAGCAGTACTTC
CASAKRQGHAYEQYF
>TRBJ2-3|-|TRBV5-1|once|15
TGCGCCAGCAGCTTGTGGGGAGGTAGCACAGATACGCAGTATTTT
CASSLWGGSTDTQYF
>TRBJ1-5|-|TRBV5-5|-|14
TGTGCCAGCAGCCCTATCCATAGCAATCAGCCCCAGCATTTT
CASSPIHSNQPQHF
>TRBJ2-7|-|TRBV14|-|15
TGTGCCAGCAGCCAAGACCTAGCGAGCTCCTACGAGCAGTACTTC
CASSQDLASSYEQYF
>TRBJ2-3|TRBD2|TRBV11-2|-|15
TGTGCCAGCAGGACTGGTAGCGGGGGGTTAGATACGCAGTATTTT
CASRTGSGGLDTQYF
>TRBJ2-2|-|TRBV2|-|14
TGTGCCAGCTCCCTCGGGAGAAAAACCGGGGAGCTGTTTTTT
CASSLGRKTGELFF
>TRBJ2-1|TRBD2|TRBV7-9|few|14
TGTGCCAGCAGCTTAGCGGAAGCCAAGCGGGGTCTATTCTTC
CASSLAEAKRGLFF
>TRBJ1-4|-|TRBV16|-|17
TGTGCCAGCAGCCCTCCGGGGATCGGTTCGGTAGGGGAAAAACTGTTTTTT
CASSPPGIGSVGEKLFF
>TRBJ2-1|TRBD2|TRBV11-2|-|15
TGTGCCAGCAGCCTTAGCGGGGGGGACTACAATGAGCAGTTCTTC
CASSLSGGDYNEQFF
>TRBJ1-5|-|TRBV9|once|15
TGTGCCAGCAGCGTAGGCGGGGGGACGGGACAGCCCCAGCATTTT
CASSVGGGTGQPQHF
>TRBJ2-5|-|TRBV5-4|-|13
TGTGCCAGCAGCTTGGTTCGGGGAGAGACCCAGTACTTC
CASSLVRGETQYF
>TRBJ1-1|TRBD1|TRBV19|-|13
TGTGCCAGTAGGTTGGGACAGACTTCTGAAGCTTTCTTT
CASRLGQTSEAFF